Listed below are T cell receptor beta chains from one sample, sequenced in a study of T-cell memory formation after mild COVID-19. TCRdb analysed the 5' RACE reads with MiXCR anew, one entry per CDR3 protein. This sample carries about 150,000 distinct CDR3 sequences, under 30% of them seen once, and the ten largest clones take around 22%. Material for sequencing was PBMCs or a T cell subset sorted from them (not recorded which). The source of these receptors is an adult woman who had mild COVID-19 (a few samples of this study predate the infection). Cell type and time point are not known. The CDR3 runs from the conserved cysteine through the conserved F or W.

V: TRBV7-6
J: TRBJ2-7
CDR3: CASSLSTAGGYEQYF

V: TRBV12-3/TRBV12-4
J: TRBJ2-1
CDR3: CASSLENRGGNEQFF

V: TRBV28
J: TRBJ2-1
CDR3: CASSFRDPYNEQFF

V: TRBV5-5
J: TRBJ1-1
CDR3: CASSPLPLGQVLNTEAFF

V: TRBV7-9
J: TRBJ2-7
CDR3: CASSYGLAGFIDEQYF

V: TRBV5-1
J: TRBJ1-1
CDR3: CASSLEGQGAEAFF

V: TRBV14
J: TRBJ2-1
CDR3: CASSQQGYNEQFF

V: TRBV7-9
J: TRBJ1-5
CDR3: CASSWDRDSNQPQHF

V: TRBV4-1
J: TRBJ1-5
CDR3: CASSQDRGLGNQPQHF

V: TRBV7-8
J: TRBJ1-2
CDR3: CASSWDRANGYTF

V: TRBV5-1
J: TRBJ1-1
CDR3: CASSWGDRVEEAFF

V: TRBV9
J: TRBJ2-1
CDR3: CASSGGSEQFF

V: TRBV2
J: TRBJ2-1
CDR3: CASSEDLRTSWGRYEQFF

V: TRBV2
J: TRBJ1-1
CDR3: CASQTGANTEAFF

V: TRBV20-1
J: TRBJ2-7
CDR3: CSARSSGTLFDEQYF

V: TRBV6-5
J: TRBJ1-1
CDR3: CASSHGTGIVPNTEAFF

V: TRBV29-1
J: TRBJ2-6
CDR3: CSVLDSEGSSGANVLTF

V: TRBV20-1
J: TRBJ1-1
CDR3: CSARDGGLYTEAFF

V: TRBV11-2
J: TRBJ2-7
CDR3: CASRVGFSSYEQYF

V: TRBV7-8
J: TRBJ2-3
CDR3: CASSLALAGATDTQYF

V: TRBV2
J: TRBJ1-1
CDR3: CASSDDQPLSAFF

V: TRBV6-5
J: TRBJ2-7
CDR3: CASSYLPFTGFSPYEQYF

V: TRBV7-2
J: TRBJ1-3
CDR3: CASSFGPMSGNTIYF

V: TRBV6-5
J: TRBJ2-5
CDR3: CASRLGQQETQYF

V: TRBV3-1
J: TRBJ2-7
CDR3: CASSQATSGRSYEQYF

V: TRBV7-9
J: TRBJ1-2
CDR3: CASSLEETGFYGYTF

V: TRBV9
J: TRBJ1-5
CDR3: CASSAAGANQPQHF

V: TRBV4-3
J: TRBJ1-6
CDR3: CASSLSGVNSPLHF

V: TRBV9
J: TRBJ1-2
CDR3: CASSVDPKRAGLDYGYTF

V: TRBV5-1
J: TRBJ1-1
CDR3: CASSLDPGPNTEAFF

V: TRBV20-1
J: TRBJ1-3
CDR3: CSARGQGNTIYF

V: TRBV7-7
J: TRBJ2-3
CDR3: CASSPLPAASGGGSDTPPQYF

V: TRBV4-1
J: TRBJ2-5
CDR3: CASSPVDPGADETQYF

V: TRBV15
J: TRBJ2-1
CDR3: CATSTRMGADEQFF

V: TRBV12-3/TRBV12-4
J: TRBJ1-2
CDR3: CASSLLWRSQGNYGYTF

V: TRBV19
J: TRBJ1-1
CDR3: CASSMVSGAEAFF

V: TRBV7-3
J: TRBJ1-6
CDR3: CASSPRGRDSPLHF

V: TRBV19
J: TRBJ2-6
CDR3: CASSDGAGANVLTF

V: TRBV6-5
J: TRBJ2-6
CDR3: CASRLAGWSLGANVLTF

V: TRBV29-1
J: TRBJ2-1
CDR3: CSAQVSGTERFGQFF

V: TRBV20-1
J: TRBJ2-3
CDR3: CSASDFRAGVTDTQYF

V: TRBV25-1
J: TRBJ1-1
CDR3: CASGGTSSGAFF

V: TRBV7-6
J: TRBJ2-1
CDR3: CASSPHSGDEQFF

V: TRBV2
J: TRBJ2-7
CDR3: CALLLGTAVSYEQYF